This T cell receptor (beta chain) was identified during a study of graft-versus-host responses after intestinal transplantation. Study-level results: High graft-versus-host to host-versus-graft T cell clonal ratios marked allografts of patients with graft-donor macrochimerism.

Only one count was recorded for this clone. Its antigen is not known. Germline V gene data show CDR1 as SNHLY and CDR2 as FYNNEI. Losses at the gene ends were 4 bases for V and 0 bases for J; bases not matched to a gene: 3. The CDR3 consists of 15 residues. Sequencing was performed with immunoSEQ multiplex PCR; in TCRdb, only in-frame clones are kept and a portion is missing. The table shows 80,000 to 100,000 clones, with around 90% occurring only once. The rearrangement joins TRBV2 to TRBJ2-1; 7 bases line up with TRBD2. The sequence was collected from a human donor who received an intestinal transplant. This sample comprised unstimulated CD4+ T cells sorted from spleen or lymph node cells, obtained before intestinal transplant. For the CDR3, the DNA is TGTGCCAGCAGTGTCGGGGGGAGCTCCTACAATGAGCAGTTCTTC. Amino acids: CASSVGGSSYNEQFF.